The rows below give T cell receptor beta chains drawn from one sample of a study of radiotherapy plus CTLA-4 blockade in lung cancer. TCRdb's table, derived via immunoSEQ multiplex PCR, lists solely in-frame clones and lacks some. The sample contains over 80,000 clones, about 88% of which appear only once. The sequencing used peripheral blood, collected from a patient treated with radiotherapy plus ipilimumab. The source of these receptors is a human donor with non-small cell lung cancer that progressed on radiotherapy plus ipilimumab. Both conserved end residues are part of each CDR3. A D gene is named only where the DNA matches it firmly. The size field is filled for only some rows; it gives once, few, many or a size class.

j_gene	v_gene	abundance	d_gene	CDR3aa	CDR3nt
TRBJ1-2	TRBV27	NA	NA	CASSLSTSIGRAGFGYTF	TGTGCCAGCAGTTTATCAACGTCTATTGGACGGGCCGGCTTTGGCTACACCTTC
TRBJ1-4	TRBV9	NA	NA	CASSPSGATNEKLFF	TGTGCCAGCAGCCCATCAGGGGCAACTAATGAAAAACTGTTTTTT
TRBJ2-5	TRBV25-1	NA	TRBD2	CASSDATSLETQYF	TGTGCCAGCAGTGACGCGACTAGCTTAGAGACCCAGTACTTC
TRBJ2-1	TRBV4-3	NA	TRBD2	CASSQVAGGRYNEQFF	TGCGCCAGCAGCCAAGTAGCGGGAGGGCGGTACAATGAGCAGTTCTTC
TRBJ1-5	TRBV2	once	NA	CASRYGTLSNQPQHF	TGTGCCAGCAGATACGGGACCCTTAGCAATCAGCCCCAGCATTTT
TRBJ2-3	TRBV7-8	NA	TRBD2	CASSLASSGRSTDTQYF	TGTGCCAGCAGCTTAGCCTCTAGCGGGAGGAGCACAGATACGCAGTATTTT
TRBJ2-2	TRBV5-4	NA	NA	CASSLRDMGNTGELFF	TGTGCCAGCAGCTTAAGGGACATGGGGAACACCGGGGAGCTGTTTTTT
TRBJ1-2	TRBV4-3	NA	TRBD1	CASSQGSGTGFGYTF	TGCGCCAGCAGCCAAGGATCCGGGACAGGCTTCGGCTACACCTTC
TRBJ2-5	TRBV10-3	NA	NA	CAISDRETQETQYF	TGTGCCATCAGTGACAGGGAAACACAAGAGACCCAGTACTTC
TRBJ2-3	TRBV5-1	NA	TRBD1	CASSLQGAFADTQYF	TGCGCCAGCAGCTTACAGGGGGCATTTGCAGATACGCAGTATTTT
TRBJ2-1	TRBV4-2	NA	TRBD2	CASSAGGGPYNEQFF	TGTGCCAGCAGCGCCGGGGGGGGTCCCTACAATGAGCAGTTCTTC
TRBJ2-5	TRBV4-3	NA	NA	CASSQDRGPETQYF	TGCGCCAGCAGCCAAGATCGGGGGCCGGAGACCCAGTACTTC
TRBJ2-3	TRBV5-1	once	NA	CASSLGGDSTDTQYF	TGCGCCAGCAGCTTGGGAGGGGATAGCACAGATACGCAGTATTTT
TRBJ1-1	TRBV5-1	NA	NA	CASSFGGEKTEAFF	TGCGCCAGCAGCTTTGGGGGGGAGAAAACTGAAGCTTTCTTT
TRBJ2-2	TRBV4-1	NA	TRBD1	CASSQAETGAGELFF	TGCGCCAGCAGCCAAGCTGAGACAGGGGCCGGGGAGCTGTTTTTT
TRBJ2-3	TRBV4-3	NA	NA	CASSREWTTLGTDTQYF	TGCGCCAGCAGCCGAGAGTGGACAACCCTAGGCACAGATACGCAGTATTTT
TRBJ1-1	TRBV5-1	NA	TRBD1	CASSILSGQGETEAFF	TGCGCCAGCAGCATACTCTCCGGACAGGGCGAAACTGAAGCTTTCTTT
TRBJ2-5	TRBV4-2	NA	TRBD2	CASSPGLAGGETQYF	TGTGCCAGCAGCCCGGGACTAGCGGGAGGTGAGACCCAGTACTTC
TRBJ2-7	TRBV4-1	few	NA	CASSQGQLAYEQYF	TGCGCCAGCAGCCAAGGTCAACTAGCCTACGAGCAGTACTTC
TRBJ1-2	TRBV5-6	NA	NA	CASSLTGSVSYGYTF	TGTGCCAGCAGCTTGACCGGAAGTGTGAGCTATGGCTACACCTTC
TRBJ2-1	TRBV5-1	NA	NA	CASSLAGLKGNEQFF	TGCGCCAGCAGCTTGGCCGGTCTTAAGGGGAATGAGCAGTTCTTC
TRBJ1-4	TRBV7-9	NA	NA	CASSLESNEKLFF	TGTGCCAGCAGCCTAGAGAGTAATGAAAAACTGTTTTTT
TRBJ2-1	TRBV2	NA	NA	CASSQYNEQFF	TGTGCCAGCAGTCAATACAATGAGCAGTTCTTC
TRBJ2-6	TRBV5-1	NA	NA	CASGYEGRSGSGANVLTF	TGCGCCAGCGGGTATGAGGGTCGTTCAGGTTCTGGGGCCAACGTCCTGACTTTC
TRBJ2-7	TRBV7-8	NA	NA	CASSYGDYEQYF	TGTGCCAGCAGCTACGGGGACTACGAGCAGTACTTC
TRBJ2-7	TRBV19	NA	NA	CASSILGLSGEQYF	TGTGCCAGTAGTATTTTGGGCCTCTCGGGCGAGCAGTACTTC
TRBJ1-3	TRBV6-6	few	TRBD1	CASSYSVTGPGNTIYF	TGTGCCAGCAGTTACTCGGTGACAGGGCCAGGAAACACCATATATTTT
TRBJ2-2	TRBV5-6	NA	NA	CASSLIGELFF	TGTGCCAGCAGCTTGATCGGGGAGCTGTTTTTT
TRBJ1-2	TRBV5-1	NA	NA	CASSLNPPVYGHTF	TGCGCCAGCAGCTTGAACCCGCCTGTCTATGGCCACACCTTC
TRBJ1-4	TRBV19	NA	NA	CASSSGLSTSNEKLFF	TGTGCCAGTAGCTCGGGGCTCTCCACTTCTAATGAAAAACTGTTTTTT
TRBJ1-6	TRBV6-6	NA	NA	CASGRQINSPLHF	TGTGCCAGCGGCCGGCAGATTAATTCACCCCTCCACTTT
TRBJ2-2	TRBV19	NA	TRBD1	CASSRPPGGNTGELFF	TGTGCCAGTAGTAGACCCCCAGGGGGAAACACCGGGGAGCTGTTTTTT
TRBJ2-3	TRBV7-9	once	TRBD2	CASSPTSASTDTQYF	TGTGCCAGCAGTCCGACTAGCGCGAGCACAGATACGCAGTATTTT
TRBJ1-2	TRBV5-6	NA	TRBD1	CASSRGQRVNYGYTF	TGTGCCAGCAGCCGGGGACAGAGGGTTAACTATGGCTACACCTTC
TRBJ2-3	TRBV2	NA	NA	CASSSLSGGLNRAQYF	TGTGCCAGCAGTTCACTTTCCGGGGGCCTTAACAGGGCGCAGTATTTT
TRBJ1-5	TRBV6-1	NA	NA	CASSEPPRGAQHF	TGTGCCAGCAGTGAACCCCCGAGGGGGGCCCAGCATTTT
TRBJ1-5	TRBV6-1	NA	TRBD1	CASSEGTGGARDQPQHF	TGTGCCAGCAGTGAGGGGACAGGGGGCGCGAGAGATCAGCCCCAGCATTTT
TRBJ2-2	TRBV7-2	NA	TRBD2	CASSLERGRAGELFF	TGTGCCAGCAGCTTAGAACGGGGGAGGGCCGGGGAGCTGTTTTTT
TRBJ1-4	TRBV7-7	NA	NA	CASSPGQREKLFF	TGTGCCAGCAGCCCTGGACAGAGGGAAAAACTGTTTTTT